This is a list of T cell receptor beta chains from one sample in a study of blood T cell repertoires in COVID-19. Measured with immunoSEQ multiplex PCR; TCRdb has only the in-frame clones, and not every one. The sample carries hundreds of thousands of clones, just over 85% recorded once. Sequenced input: PBMCs or T cells enriched from blood (not recorded which). The receptors derive from a man between 18 and 29 years old who had recovered from COVID-19. The CDR3 runs from the conserved cysteine through the conserved F or W. D genes are given only for firm matches. Part of the rows lack a size; the others show once, few, many or a class for expanded clones.

D: TRBD1
V: TRBV7-8
size: NA
J: TRBJ2-6
CDR3: CASSRDRAGANVLTF
DNA: TGTGCCAGCAGTCGGGACAGGGCTGGGGCCAACGTCCTGACTTTC

D: NA
V: TRBV14
size: NA
J: TRBJ2-7
CDR3: CASSQGLRQSYEQYF
DNA: TGTGCCAGCAGCCAAGGACTAAGGCAGAGCTACGAGCAGTACTTC

D: NA
V: TRBV5-5
size: NA
J: TRBJ1-5
CDR3: CASTGSPNQPQHF
DNA: TGTGCCAGCACCGGGAGCCCTAATCAGCCCCAGCATTTT

D: NA
V: TRBV6-5
size: NA
J: TRBJ1-5
CDR3: CASSLVHGYQPQHF
DNA: TGTGCCAGCAGTTTGGTCCACGGTTATCAGCCCCAGCATTTT

D: NA
V: TRBV3-1/TRBV3-2
size: once
J: TRBJ2-2
CDR3: CASSQVRVTGELFF
DNA: TGTGCCAGCAGCCAAGTGAGGGTTACCGGGGAGCTGTTTTTT

D: TRBD1
V: TRBV24-1
size: NA
J: TRBJ1-1
CDR3: CATSDPGTGGGSEAFF
DNA: TGTGCCACCAGTGACCCCGGGACAGGGGGTGGGTCTGAAGCTTTCTTT

D: TRBD2
V: TRBV18
size: NA
J: TRBJ2-7
CDR3: CASSELSGGPGREQYF
DNA: TGTGCCAGCTCTGAACTAAGCGGGGGCCCAGGGCGCGAGCAGTACTTC

D: NA
V: TRBV7-6
size: NA
J: TRBJ2-2
CDR3: CASSLAEGHRTGELFF
DNA: TGTGCCAGCAGCTTAGCAGAAGGACATCGCACCGGGGAGCTGTTTTTT

D: TRBD1
V: TRBV11-2
size: NA
J: TRBJ1-3
CDR3: CASSLAGGSGNTIYF
DNA: TGTGCCAGCAGCTTAGCAGGGGGCTCTGGAAACACCATATATTTT

D: NA
V: TRBV28
size: few
J: TRBJ2-5
CDR3: CASSFAREVQETQYF
DNA: TGTGCCAGCAGTTTCGCCAGGGAGGTCCAAGAGACCCAGTACTTC

D: TRBD1
V: TRBV9
size: once
J: TRBJ1-6
CDR3: CASGAGQGASPDNSPLHF
DNA: TGTGCCAGCGGGGCAGGACAGGGGGCGAGTCCCGATAATTCACCCCTCCACTTT

D: TRBD1
V: TRBV6-5
size: NA
J: TRBJ1-2
CDR3: CASSRQGAGGYTF
DNA: TGTGCCAGCAGTCGACAGGGGGCGGGTGGCTACACCTTC

D: NA
V: TRBV5-4
size: NA
J: TRBJ2-5
CDR3: CASSPGSMDQETQYF
DNA: TGTGCCAGCAGTCCCGGGAGTATGGACCAAGAGACCCAGTACTTC

D: TRBD2
V: TRBV29-1
size: NA
J: TRBJ2-1
CDR3: CSAEGLAGDPPTYNEQFF
DNA: TGCAGCGCCGAAGGACTAGCGGGGGACCCTCCTACCTACAATGAGCAGTTCTTC

D: TRBD1
V: TRBV6-5
size: NA
J: TRBJ2-7
CDR3: CASSRTGTGAYEQYF
DNA: TGTGCCAGCAGTAGAACCGGGACAGGGGCCTACGAGCAGTACTTC

D: NA
V: TRBV19
size: NA
J: TRBJ2-1
CDR3: CASSIGATYNEQFF
DNA: TGTGCCAGTAGTATAGGAGCGACCTACAATGAGCAGTTCTTC

D: TRBD1
V: TRBV27
size: NA
J: TRBJ2-7
CDR3: CASSLSAGTAPYEQYF
DNA: TGTGCCAGCAGTTTATCGGCCGGGACAGCCCCCTACGAGCAGTACTTC

D: NA
V: TRBV18
size: few
J: TRBJ2-3
CDR3: CASSPQGADTQYF
DNA: TGTGCCAGCTCACCACAGGGAGCAGATACGCAGTATTTT

D: NA
V: TRBV5-1
size: NA
J: TRBJ2-5
CDR3: CASSLQRLVQETQYF
DNA: TGCGCCAGCAGCCTACAAAGACTAGTTCAGGAGACCCAGTACTTC

D: NA
V: TRBV6-6
size: NA
J: TRBJ1-5
CDR3: CASSQRQSNQPQHF
DNA: TGTGCCAGCAGCCAAAGACAGTCGAATCAGCCCCAGCATTTT

D: TRBD1
V: TRBV18
size: NA
J: TRBJ2-7
CDR3: CASSSGTGNSYEQYF
DNA: TGTGCCAGCTCCTCCGGGACAGGGAACTCCTACGAGCAGTACTTC

D: TRBD1
V: TRBV5-1
size: NA
J: TRBJ2-3
CDR3: CASSPGQGLRDTQYF
DNA: TGCGCCAGCAGCCCGGGACAGGGATTGAGAGATACGCAGTATTTT

D: NA
V: TRBV30
size: NA
J: TRBJ2-1
CDR3: CAWNRGYNEQFF
DNA: TGTGCCTGGAACCGGGGCTACAATGAGCAGTTCTTC

D: NA
V: TRBV2
size: once
J: TRBJ1-1
CDR3: CASSEAEGLNTEAFF
DNA: TGTGCCAGCAGTGAAGCGGAGGGACTGAACACTGAAGCTTTCTTT

D: NA
V: TRBV16
size: few
J: TRBJ1-2
CDR3: CASSHGWGGNYGYTF
DNA: TGTGCCAGCAGCCACGGTTGGGGCGGTAACTATGGCTACACCTTC

D: TRBD1
V: TRBV14
size: NA
J: TRBJ2-5
CDR3: CASTYRTGETQYF
DNA: TGTGCCAGCACTTACCGGACAGGGGAGACCCAGTACTTC

D: TRBD1
V: TRBV30
size: few
J: TRBJ1-2
CDR3: CAWRPGQGQGYGYTF
DNA: TGTGCCTGGAGGCCTGGACAGGGTCAAGGCTATGGCTACACCTTC

D: NA
V: TRBV6-2/TRBV6-3
size: NA
J: TRBJ1-5
CDR3: CASSYLTGYNQPQHF
DNA: TGTGCCAGCAGTTACCTTACAGGGTATAATCAGCCCCAGCATTTT

D: TRBD1
V: TRBV7-8
size: NA
J: TRBJ1-3
CDR3: CASIQTQGATGNTIYF
DNA: TGTGCCAGCATCCAAACTCAGGGGGCAACTGGAAACACCATATATTTT

D: NA
V: TRBV27
size: once
J: TRBJ1-3
CDR3: CASSLTAGNTIYF
DNA: TGTGCCAGCAGTCTGACAGCAGGAAACACCATATATTTT

D: NA
V: TRBV18
size: NA
J: TRBJ1-1
CDR3: CASSPQQENTEAFF
DNA: TGTGCCAGCTCACCTCAACAGGAGAACACTGAAGCTTTCTTT

D: TRBD2
V: TRBV27
size: NA
J: TRBJ2-2
CDR3: CASSPTSGTTVAGELFF
DNA: TGTGCCAGCAGTCCCACTAGCGGGACAACGGTCGCCGGGGAGCTGTTTTTT

D: NA
V: TRBV25-1
size: NA
J: TRBJ1-1
CDR3: CASSPRQRDTEAFF
DNA: TGTGCCAGCAGTCCTCGACAGCGGGATACTGAAGCTTTCTTT

D: TRBD1
V: TRBV7-2
size: NA
J: TRBJ2-2
CDR3: CASSSQGAPGELFF
DNA: TGTGCCAGCAGCTCCCAGGGGGCGCCCGGGGAGCTGTTTTTT

D: NA
V: TRBV27
size: once
J: TRBJ1-1
CDR3: CASRGGTEAFF
DNA: TGTGCCAGCAGGGGGGGCACTGAAGCTTTCTTT

D: NA
V: TRBV7-8
size: NA
J: TRBJ1-2
CDR3: CASSRTTGQPIRGYTF
DNA: TGTGCCAGCAGCCGAACCACAGGGCAGCCTATTAGGGGCTACACCTTC

D: TRBD2
V: TRBV30
size: NA
J: TRBJ2-5
CDR3: CAWSLTTGPRAGGRETQYF
DNA: TGTGCCTGGAGTCTCACAACCGGACCGAGAGCGGGGGGGCGGGAGACCCAGTACTTC

D: TRBD1
V: TRBV12-3/TRBV12-4
size: NA
J: TRBJ1-1
CDR3: CASSLGTGPEAFF
DNA: TGTGCCAGCAGTTTAGGGACAGGTCCTGAAGCTTTCTTT

D: NA
V: TRBV30
size: NA
J: TRBJ1-2
CDR3: CAWSRGGTLNGYTF
DNA: TGTGCCTGGAGTCGCGGGGGGACTTTGAATGGCTACACCTTC

D: NA
V: TRBV12-3/TRBV12-4
size: NA
J: TRBJ1-1
CDR3: CASSRLQGSEAFF
DNA: TGTGCCAGCAGTCGACTCCAGGGATCTGAAGCTTTCTTT

D: NA
V: TRBV14
size: NA
J: TRBJ2-1
CDR3: CASSQIYGNEQFF
DNA: TGTGCCAGCAGCCAAATCTATGGCAATGAGCAGTTCTTC